This T cell receptor beta chain is from a study of cytomegalovirus exposure and HLA in healthy donors. Both 60 Vbeta primers and 13 Jbeta primers went into the PCR. The repertoire was sequenced with immunoSEQ multiplex PCR; TCRdb's copy has only in-frame clones and lacks some. Counted here are about 180,000 clones, 70% to 80% occurring once; the ten biggest clones make up 2.9%. Comments on this clone: Antigen unknown.

CDR1 and CDR2 from the germline V gene are SGDLS and YYNGEE. V was shortened by 4 bases and J by 0 bases, with 11 bases between the two germline ends. This CDR3 region has 14 residues. General study findings and limits: Donors belonging to an Asian-associated ancestry cluster reportedly showed fewer N-insertions in productive TCRs than the roughly 670-donor mean, according to what a later analysis found. In an earlier analysis, productive rearrangement rates for most beta V segments clustered near 87% or 30%.

The origin of this receptor is a male donor in good health and CMV-seronegative. The rearrangement joins TRBV9 to TRBJ2-7, with D maybe TRBD1 (5 bases). Sequencing input: PBMCs. CDR3: CASSFGDSSYEQYF. DNA of the CDR3: TGTGCCAGCAGCTTCGGCGACAGCTCCTACGAGCAGTACTTC.